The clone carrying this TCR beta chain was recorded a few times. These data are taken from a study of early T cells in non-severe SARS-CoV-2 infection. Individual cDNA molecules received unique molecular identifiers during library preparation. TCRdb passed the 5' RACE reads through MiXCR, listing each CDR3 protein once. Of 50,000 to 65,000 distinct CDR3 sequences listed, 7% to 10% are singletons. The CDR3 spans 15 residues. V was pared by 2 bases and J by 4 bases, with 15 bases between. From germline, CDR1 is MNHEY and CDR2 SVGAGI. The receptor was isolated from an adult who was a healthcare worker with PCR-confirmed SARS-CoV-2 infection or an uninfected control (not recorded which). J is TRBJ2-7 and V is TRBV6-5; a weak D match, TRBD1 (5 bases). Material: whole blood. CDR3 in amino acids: CASSYGQGSRYEQYF. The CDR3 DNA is TGTGCCAGCAGTTACGGTCAGGGATCGAGGTACGAGCAGTACTTC.